The 3 T cell receptor beta chains reported below all come from one sample, sequenced in a study of CD8 T cells in Susac syndrome. RNA amounts of roughly 0.45 to 1 ug underwent reverse transcription with random hexamers. TCRdb re-called the immunoSEQ multiplex PCR reads with MiXCR, one entry per CDR3 protein. The sample lists tens of thousands of distinct CDR3 sequences; roughly 93% were seen once. Sequencing was performed on CD8+ T cells from PBMCs. The receptor source for this set is a human donor in good health.

This chain connects TRBV12-3 or TRBV12-4 to TRBJ1-5, with no clear D. This CDR3 contains 13 residues. Trimming cost V 2 bases and J 4 bases, with 6 bases left between them. In DNA, the CDR3 is TGTGCCAGCAGTTTACGATTAAATCAGCCCCAGCATTTT. As protein: CASSLRLNQPQHF.

This clonotype came up once. This chain joins TRBV2 and TRBJ2-2; D is unresolved. The CDR3 has 11 residues. Trimming removed 4 bases from V and 7 bases from J, with 4 bases in between. The V gene's germline CDR1 is SNHLY and CDR2 FYNNEI. This chain's CDR3 is CASSGNGELFF. The CDR3 DNA sequence: TGTGCCAGCAGTGGAAACGGGGAGCTGTTTTTT.

The rearrangement joins TRBV4-2 to TRBJ2-5; 9 bases are a match to TRBD2. This CDR3 spans 16 amino acids. The V gene end was trimmed by 0 bases and the J gene end by 2 bases; junction bases not matched to a gene: 4. The germline V gene has CDR1 LGHNA and CDR2 YNFKEQ. The CDR3 DNA follows: TGTGCCAGCAGCCAAGATAGCGGGAGTTATCAAGAGACCCAGTACTTC. This encodes CASSQDSGSYQETQYF.